These 16 T cell receptor beta chains were all obtained from the same sample, sequenced in a study of somatic mutations in cytotoxic T cells in rheumatoid arthritis. Using immunoSEQ multiplex PCR, the repertoire was profiled, and TCRdb retains in-frame clones only, with some absent. The repertoire holds 7,000 or so clones, with 87% as singletons. The material sequenced was CD8+ T cells sorted from blood. These receptors were collected from a man in his forties with rheumatoid arthritis.

CDR3 sequence (DNA): TGTGCCAGCAGCGCTAGCGGGGGAGTCCGAGATACGCAGTATTTT. It translates to CASSASGGVRDTQYF. This chain joins TRBV7-9 and TRBJ2-3, with 10 bases lining up with TRBD2. With V trimmed by 5 bases and J by 5 bases, 7 bases remained unmatched. The CDR3 runs 15 residues. CDR1 and CDR2 from the germline V gene are SEHNR and FQNEAQ (reference sequence). The whole variable domain, remainder taken from reference TRBV7-9 and TRBJ2-3, is DTGVSQNPRHKITKRGQNVTFRCDPISEHNRLYWYRQTLGQGPEFLTYFQNEAQLEKSRLLSDRFSAERPKGSFSTLEIQRTEQGDSAMYLCASSASGGVRDTQYFGPGTRLTVL.

This chain joins TRBV18 and TRBJ1-5; D is possibly TRBD1 (5 bases). CDR1 is KGHSH, CDR2 LQKENI, per germline. The CDR3 totals 16 residues. The V end was cut by 5 bases, the J end by 2 bases, with 16 bases between. CDR3 residues: CASSLTRAGGNQPQHF. The CDR3 region has the DNA TGTGCCAGCTCATTAACCCGCGCGGGGGGCAATCAGCCCCAGCATTTT.

V and J are TRBV6-6 and TRBJ2-5, with D uncertain. V lost 4 bases and J 5 bases, leaving 11 bases between the germline ends. Germline CDR1 MNHNY, CDR2 SVGAGI (reference sequence). The CDR3 is 13 residues long. The CDR3 loop reads CASSFSFHETQYF. The CDR3 DNA sequence: TGTGCCAGCAGTTTCTCTTTCCATGAGACCCAGTACTTC.

This sequence joins TRBV27 and TRBJ2-7; D unclear. The length of the CDR3 is 13 residues. The germline V and J ends were trimmed by 5 bases and 3 bases, with 11 bases remaining between them. Looked up from germline, CDR1 is MNHEY and CDR2 is SMNVEV (reference sequence). The CDR3 spells CASSLNRGYEQYF. The CDR3 coding sequence is TGTGCCAGCAGTCTCAATCGAGGCTACGAGCAGTACTTC.

The chain couples TRBV27 to TRBJ2-1; TRBD2 aligns across 9 bases. V lost 2 bases, J lost 4 bases, and 9 bases stayed unmatched. The CDR3 is 17 amino acids. Per the germline V gene, CDR1 is MNHEY and CDR2 is SMNVEV (reference sequence). In DNA form, the CDR3 reads TGTGCCAGCAGTTTAGTTTCGGCGGGGGGGCCGTACAATGAGCAGTTCTTC. It yields the protein CASSLVSAGGPYNEQFF.

The chain is built from TRBV6-5 and TRBJ1-2; perhaps TRBD1 as D (6 bases). V was cut by 6 bases and J by 1 base, with 12 bases left in between. CDR1 and CDR2 from the germline V gene are MNHEY and SVGAGI. The CDR3 spans 14 residues. The CDR3 region is CASSPGTLNYGYTF. The CDR3 coding sequence is TGTGCCAGCAGCCCCGGGACACTTAACTATGGCTACACCTTC.

CDR3 coding DNA: TGTGCCAGAACATCAACCCAGGGGGCGGGAAATGAGCAGTTCTTC. This translates into CARTSTQGAGNEQFF. The chain joins TRBV2 to TRBJ2-1; 8 nucleotides align to TRBD1. V shed 9 bases and J 7 bases; nucleotides not matched to a gene: 14. The CDR3 length is 15 residues. Germline-derived CDR1 and CDR2 are SNHLY and FYNNEI.

V is TRBV4-1 and J is TRBJ2-7; D is unresolved. The CDR3 has 14 amino acids. V lost 6 bases, J lost 0 bases, and 12 bases lay in between. Looked up from germline, CDR1 is MGHRA and CDR2 is YSYEKL. The CDR3, as DNA: TGCGCCAGCAGGAGAGAAGATAGCTCCTACGAGCAGTACTTC. Translated, it gives CASRREDSSYEQYF.

This clone came up once. The J gene is TRBJ2-2, the V gene TRBV6-4; D is unclear. The ends were cut back, 5 bases at V and 5 bases at J, with 15 bases in the middle. CDR3 size: 15 residues. Germline assignment: CDR1 MRHNA and CDR2 SNTAGT. CDR3 loop: CASSPEEFTTGELFF. Written as DNA, the CDR3 is TGTGCCAGCAGTCCCGAAGAGTTCACGACCGGGGAGCTGTTTTTT.

The rearrangement joins TRBV6-4 to TRBJ2-7; D possibly corresponds to TRBD2 (6 bases). Germline V gives CDR1 MRHNA, CDR2 SNTAGT. The CDR3 spans 14 residues. Trimming took 0 bases from V and 6 from J, leaving 12 bases between them. Here the CDR3 DNA reads TGTGCCAGCAGTGACTCTGCGGGGTCTTCCGAGCAGTACTTC. It encodes CASSDSAGSSEQYF.

Notes on this clone: One junction end disagrees with the germline gene, perhaps due to a read error. The chain couples TRBV7-8 to TRBJ2-5; D remains ambiguous. Germline V gives CDR1 SGHVS, CDR2 FQNEAQ. The CDR3 loop spans 12 amino acids. The CDR3 region is CASSLASETQYF. The CDR3 DNA reads as TGTGCCAGCAGTTTAGCCTCGGAGACCCAGTACTTC.

The rearrangement links TRBV7-8 to TRBJ1-1; perhaps TRBD1 as D (5 bases). There are 13 residues in the CDR3. Trimming shortened V by 1 base and J by 5 bases, and 8 bases separated the two germline ends. Germline assignment: CDR1 SGHVS and CDR2 FQNEAQ. The CDR3 reads CASSLEGWTEAFF. The CDR3 DNA sequence: TGTGCCAGCAGCTTAGAGGGGTGGACTGAAGCTTTCTTT.

V is TRBV25-1 and J is TRBJ2-3; 8 bases map to TRBD1. CDR3 length: 16 residues. J was trimmed by 2 bases and V by 3 bases; bases with no gene match: 7. Germline lookup yields CDR1 MGHDK and CDR2 SYGVNS. The CDR3 protein is CASSELSTGDTDTQYF. The DNA of the CDR3 is TGTGCCAGCAGTGAGCTCTCGACAGGGGACACAGATACGCAGTATTTT. The full variable domain, with the rest looked up from reference TRBV25-1 and TRBJ2-3, is EADIYQTPRYLVIGTGKKITLECSQTMGHDKMYWYQQDPGMELHLIHYSYGVNSTEKGDLSSESTVSRIRTEHFPLTLESARPSHTSQYLCASSELSTGDTDTQYFGPGTRLTVL.

The chain is built from TRBV27 and TRBJ2-2; weak D call: TRBD1 (5 bases). CDR1 MNHEY and CDR2 SMNVEV come from the germline V gene (reference sequence). This CDR3 region has 14 residues. The germline V and J ends were trimmed by 5 bases and 4 bases, with 11 bases remaining between them. This CDR3 reads CASSTTEITGELFF. In DNA form, the CDR3 reads TGTGCCAGCAGTACGACAGAGATCACCGGGGAGCTGTTTTTT.

This clone showed up just a few times. V gene TRBV4-1 combines with J gene TRBJ1-1; 7 positions agree with TRBD1. Germline V gives CDR1 MGHRA, CDR2 YSYEKL. This CDR3 has 15 amino acids. Germline trimming cut 4 bases from V and 0 bases from J; bases unmatched to any gene: 5. CDR3: CASSPTGQMNTEAFF. The CDR3, as DNA: TGCGCCAGCAGCCCTACGGGACAGATGAACACTGAAGCTTTCTTT.

In DNA, the CDR3 is TGTGCCAGCAGTTTAGTGGCAGGGGGCTCCGACTATGGCTACACCTTC. Residues: CASSLVAGGSDYGYTF. This rearrangement joins TRBV28 to TRBJ1-2; TRBD1 matches at 8 bases. The V gene end was trimmed by 2 bases and the J gene end by 3 bases; junction bases not matched to a gene: 8. The CDR3 covers 16 residues. Germline V gene lookup returns CDR1 MDHEN and CDR2 SYDVKM.